The entry below gives a single T cell receptor (beta chain) sequence along with its context. Its antigen is not known. The treatment here: approximately 18 received Ad26.COV2.S at low or high dose, single or two shots; about 5 received placebo; per-sample allocation not given. Sample collection was performed on day 63 after the first vaccine or placebo injection. This record belongs to a study of Ad26.COV2.S vaccination and SARS-CoV-2 variants. Overall study context: Ad26.COV2.S shots went into the muscle once or twice, 56 days apart.

In germline, CDR1 is SGHTA, CDR2 FQGNSA. The CDR3 contains 15 residues. The germline V and J ends were trimmed by 4 bases and 7 bases, with 20 bases remaining between them. Study-wide findings and caveats: Participants in the vaccine arm had higher spike-specific TCR breadth; placebo recipients had lower. The study found similar non-spike TCR breadth in vaccine and placebo recipients.

TCRdb keeps only in-frame clones here, not all; method: immunoSEQ multiplex PCR. The sample has hundreds of thousands of clones; 88% are singletons. The specimen was peripheral blood, collected in a trial of Ad26.COV2.S vaccine versus placebo. The origin of this receptor is a person aged 18-60 years who received the Ad26.COV2.S COVID-19 vaccine or a placebo. The rearrangement uses TRBV7-2 and TRBJ2-7; D tentatively reads TRBD1 or TRBD2 (7 bases each). The CDR3, as DNA: TGTGCCAGCAGCTCCCGACAGGGTGGACTAGGTGAGCAGTACTTC. The encoded protein is CASSSRQGGLGEQYF.